The clone carrying this T cell receptor beta chain was found a few times. These gene names are mouse names. The read falls 1 residue short of the CDR3 end, and the missing part is taken from the germline J gene. The sample comes from a study of tissue T cells after allogeneic stem cell transplantation. The V end lost 1 base, the J end lost 0 bases, and 7 bases lay between the germline ends. The CDR3 covers 15 residues. Germline loops: CDR1 NSQYPW, CDR2 LRSPGD (reference sequence). Time point meaning: mouse harvest day 14 after allogeneic transplant. The graft held 10^6 splenic CD5+ T cells and 10^7 T-cell-depleted bone marrow cells. TCRdb's table, derived via immunoSEQ multiplex PCR, lists solely in-frame clones and lacks some. The top ten clones hold approximately 39% of a sample with thousands of clones, 40% to 50% of them seen once.

Sequencing was done on a sample of gut tissue. This chain connects TRBV1 to TRBJ1-3; TRBD1 is a possible D gene (5 bases). The TCR sequence derives from a female BALB/c mouse given C57BL/6 T cells with graft-versus-host disease after an allogeneic hematopoietic cell transplant. CDR3 DNA (partial): TGCACCTGCAGTGCAGGACAGACTTCTGGAAATACGCTCTAT. It encodes CTCSAGQTSGNTLY. The entire CDR3 protein is CTCSAGQTSGNTLYF.